This entry lists 17 T cell receptor beta chains sequenced from one sample in a study of T cell responses to AZD1222 COVID-19 vaccine. Produced via immunoSEQ multiplex PCR; TCRdb's table is partial and in-frame only. The sample lists about 60,000 clones, around 86% occurring once. Sequenced material: peripheral blood, taken on day 0 of AZD1222 vaccination. The receptor source for this set is an adult in good health.

The gene calls are TRBV28 and TRBJ2-7; D remains unclear. Germline values: CDR1 MDHEN, CDR2 SYDVKM. V dropped 4 bases and J dropped 0 bases, with 7 bases sitting between them. The CDR3 has 13 residues. CDR3 protein: CASSWIRSYEQYF. Here the CDR3 DNA reads TGTGCCAGCAGTTGGATTCGCTCCTACGAGCAGTACTTC.

The chain carries TRBV7-2 and TRBJ1-1; 7 nucleotides align to TRBD1. Germline V gene sequence: CDR1 SGHTA, CDR2 FQGNSA. CDR3 length: 14 residues. V lost 6 bases to trimming and J lost 1 base; unmatched junction nucleotides: 5. The CDR3 DNA follows: TGTGCCAGCAGTAGGGGGCGGACGAACACTGAAGCTTTCTTT. It is translated as CASSRGRTNTEAFF.

DNA of the CDR3: TGTGCCAGCAGCTTACTCAGGGGAACGTCGGCTTTCTTT. Its translation: CASSLLRGTSAFF. The chain recombines TRBV7-8 with TRBJ1-1, with D possibly matching TRBD1 (6 bases). Germline V CDR1 and CDR2: SGHVS, FQNEAQ. V was cut by 2 bases and J by 11 bases, with 15 bases left in between. The CDR3 contains 13 residues.

The chain uses TRBV12-3 or TRBV12-4 and TRBJ1-2, with D perhaps TRBD1 (6 bases). V lost 3 bases to trimming and J lost 8 bases, with 13 bases between them. This CDR3 has 13 amino acids. The CDR3, as DNA: TGTGCCAGCAGTTTTGGGGGGGCGCGAGGCTACACCTTC. Its translation: CASSFGGARGYTF.

This chain uses TRBV6-5 with TRBJ2-2; 7 bases line up with TRBD1. The CDR3 consists of 16 residues. V was pared by 2 bases and J by 1 base, with 4 bases of the junction left unmatched. CDR1 is MNHEY, CDR2 SVGAGI, per germline. CDR3 DNA sequence: TGTGCCAGCAGTTACGACAGGGTCGGGAACACCGGGGAGCTGTTTTTT. Protein sequence: CASSYDRVGNTGELFF.

The CDR3 protein is CASSHLSGGAPDTQYF. The CDR3 DNA reads as TGTGCCAGCAGCCATCTTAGCGGGGGCGCTCCAGATACGCAGTATTTT. This chain links TRBV13 with TRBJ2-3; TRBD2 aligns across 9 bases. Germline values: CDR1 PRHDT, CDR2 FYEKMQ (reference sequence). With 5 bases clipped from V and 4 bases from J, the junction kept 10 bases outside the gene matches. This CDR3 spans 16 amino acids.

This chain connects TRBV7-9 to TRBJ2-2, with D perhaps TRBD2 (5 bases). The V gene lost 1 base and the J gene lost 5 bases, with 11 bases spanning the gap. The CDR3 runs 15 residues. Looked up from germline, CDR1 is SEHNR and CDR2 is FQNEAQ (reference sequence). The chain's CDR3 is CASSLVGSGTGELFF. The DNA for the CDR3 is TGTGCCAGCAGCTTAGTCGGGTCGGGAACCGGGGAGCTGTTTTTT.

The gene calls are TRBV11-2 and TRBJ1-5, with D hard to call. Germline loops: CDR1 SGHAT, CDR2 FQNNGV. Trimming took off 0 bases at V and 4 bases at J, with 7 bases between the two ends. The CDR3 consists of 14 residues. The CDR3 nucleotides are TGTGCCAGCAGCTTAGATTTTATTAATCAGCCCCAGCATTTT. Encoded protein: CASSLDFINQPQHF.

This clone appeared once. The chain's CDR3 is CASSPPRGGPQHF. Here the CDR3 DNA reads TGTGCCAGCTCACCACCTCGGGGAGGCCCCCAGCATTTT. The gene calls are TRBV18 and TRBJ1-5; no firm D call. V lost 0 bases and J 10 bases, leaving 10 bases between the germline ends. This CDR3 contains 13 residues. CDR1 is KGHSH, CDR2 LQKENI, per germline.

The chain employs TRBV7-8 and TRBJ1-6; maybe TRBD1 (5 bases). V dropped 8 bases and J dropped 8 bases, with 16 bases sitting between them. Germline loops: CDR1 SGHVS, CDR2 FQNEAQ. There are 14 residues in the CDR3. The CDR3 sequence: CASLPDWGYSPLHF. The CDR3 bases are TGTGCCAGCCTCCCTGATTGGGGGTATTCACCCCTCCACTTT. Supplemented by reference TRBV7-8 and TRBJ1-6, the full variable domain reads GAGVSQSPRYKVAKRGQDVALRCDPISGHVSLFWYQQALGQGPEFLTYFQNEAQLDKSGLPSDRFFAERPEGSVSTLKIQRTQQEDSAVYLCASLPDWGYSPLHFGNGTRLTVT.

The V call is TRBV10-3, the J call TRBJ2-1, with D hard to call. This CDR3 has 15 residues. V was pared by 10 bases and J by 0 bases, with 16 bases between. CDR1 ENHRY and CDR2 SYGVKD come from the germline V gene. CDR3 sequence: CATVESPSSYNEQFF. The DNA for the CDR3 is TGTGCCACCGTAGAATCGCCGAGCTCCTACAATGAGCAGTTCTTC.

This clone was counted a few times. CDR3 residues: CASSPPGSTNEKLFF. The CDR3 nucleotides are TGTGCCAGTAGTCCACCCGGGTCTACTAATGAAAAACTGTTTTTT. The chain carries TRBV19 and TRBJ1-4; no clear D gene. V lost 5 bases and J lost 2, with 12 bases in between. The germline V gene encodes CDR1 LNHDA and CDR2 SQIVND (reference sequence). The CDR3 contains 15 residues. The full variable domain, its missing parts supplied by reference TRBV19 and TRBJ1-4, is DGGITQSPKYLFRKEGQNVTLSCEQNLNHDAMYWYRQDPGQGLRLIYYSQIVNDFQKGDIAEGYSVSREKKESFPLTVTSAQKNPTAFYLCASSPPGSTNEKLFFGSGTQLSVL.

A note on this clone: The junction does not match germline at one end; this may be a read error. The rearrangement joins TRBV7-7 to TRBJ2-7; perhaps TRBD2 as D (5 bases). Per the germline V gene, CDR1 is SSHAT and CDR2 is FNYEAQ (reference sequence). The CDR3 length is 14 residues. DNA of the CDR3: TGTGCTAGCAGCTTACTAGGTCAGACCTACGAGCAGTACTTC. Residues: CASSLLGQTYEQYF.

This sequence joins TRBV19 and TRBJ1-2, with 11 positions matching TRBD1. Germline CDR1 is LNHDA and CDR2 is SQIVND (reference sequence). Trimming took 7 bases from V and 4 from J; bases not matched to a gene: 5. There are 14 residues in the CDR3. CDR3 in DNA: TGTGCCAGTAAAGGACAGGGGGCTTTCTATGGCTACACCTTC. Translating gives CASKGQGAFYGYTF.

This rearrangement joins TRBV28 to TRBJ2-1; 7 positions agree with TRBD1. The V gene end was trimmed by 6 bases and the J gene end by 0 bases; junction bases not matched to a gene: 11. Germline loops: CDR1 MDHEN, CDR2 SYDVKM. This CDR3 comprises 17 residues. CDR3 protein: CASRPLRDSRSYNEQFF. DNA of the CDR3: TGTGCCAGCAGACCCCTCCGGGACAGTCGCTCCTACAATGAGCAGTTCTTC.

CDR3 amino acids: CASSLWGDREGKAFF. The CDR3 nucleotides are TGTGCCAGCAGCTTGTGGGGGGACAGGGAAGGAAAAGCTTTCTTT. The rearrangement links TRBV7-9 to TRBJ1-1; TRBD1 aligns across 9 bases. The length of the CDR3 is 15 residues. Trimming took 3 bases from V and 9 from J; bases not matched to a gene: 11. CDR1 is SEHNR and CDR2 is FQNEAQ in the germline V gene (reference sequence).

The sample holds a few counts of this clone. The chain is built from TRBV7-2 and TRBJ1-6; TRBD1 matches at 7 bases. The CDR3 is made up of 18 amino acids. Germline assignment: CDR1 SGHTA and CDR2 FQGNSA. V lost 5 bases and J lost 3; bases outside the gene matches: 13. Here the CDR3 DNA reads TGTGCCAGCAGCCCGGGAACGGACAGGTTGGGCTATAATTCACCCCTCCACTTT. Its translation: CASSPGTDRLGYNSPLHF.